The 18 T cell receptor beta chains below were found in one sample sequenced in a study of blood T cell repertoires in COVID-19. Sequencing used immunoSEQ multiplex PCR; TCRdb keeps in-frame clones, though not all of them. The sample contains 450,000 or so clones, about nine tenths of which appear only once. The material sequenced was peripheral blood. The receptor set was obtained from a woman aged 35 to 49 with COVID-19, enrolled during active disease.

This clone appeared a single time. The chain carries TRBV9 and TRBJ2-1; 10 nucleotides align to TRBD2. CDR1 and CDR2 (germline): SGDLS, YYNGEE. J was trimmed by 7 bases and V by 1 base; bases with no gene match: 2. The CDR3 is made up of 14 amino acids. The CDR3 coding sequence is TGTGCCAGCAGCGTAAGCGGGAGGGTAAATGAGCAGTTCTTC. It specifies CASSVSGRVNEQFF.

This chain uses TRBV5-1 with TRBJ1-5, with 8 bases identical to TRBD1. CDR1 and CDR2 (germline): SGHRS, YFSETQ. J lost 7 bases, V lost 5 bases, and 14 bases had no gene match. The CDR3 extends over 16 amino acids. CDR3 sequence (DNA): TGCGCCAGCAGGCCGGGGTCAGGGGGCTTGGTCCAGCCCCAGCATTTT. Amino acid sequence: CASRPGSGGLVQPQHF.

The chain couples TRBV9 to TRBJ1-2; 10 bases map to TRBD1. V gave up 2 bases and J gave up 9 bases; unmatched junction bases: 4. CDR1 and CDR2 from the germline V gene are SGDLS and YYNGEE. This CDR3 has 13 amino acids. CDR3 in amino acids: CASSVGQGVSYTF. CDR3 coding DNA: TGTGCCAGCAGCGTTGGACAGGGGGTTAGCTACACCTTC.

With regard to this clone: The same CDR3 arises from other DNA sequences in this sample as well. V and J are TRBV28 and TRBJ1-5, with 7 positions matching TRBD1. CDR3 length: 16 residues. V gave up 3 bases and J gave up 2 bases; unmatched junction bases: 7. Germline CDR1 and CDR2: MDHEN and SYDVKM. The CDR3: CASSFRQGAGNQPQHF. CDR3 sequence (DNA): TGTGCCAGCAGTTTTCGACAGGGAGCGGGCAATCAGCCCCAGCATTTT.

This clone was seen a few times. This sequence joins TRBV27 and TRBJ1-2; 7 bases line up with TRBD1. The germline gives CDR1 MNHEY, CDR2 SMNVEV (reference sequence). J was trimmed by 7 bases and V by 2 bases; bases with no gene match: 7. This CDR3 has 14 residues. The CDR3 nucleotides read TGTGCCAGCAGTTTAACAGGGGCGCTGGGTGGCTACACCTTC. The encoded protein is CASSLTGALGGYTF.

The chain carries TRBV24-1 and TRBJ2-1; tentative D call: TRBD2 (6 bases). Germline CDR1 KGHDR, CDR2 SFDVKD. V was pared by 9 bases and J by 7 bases, with 6 bases between. This CDR3 is 10 amino acids long. CDR3 protein: CATGRNEQFF. The CDR3 nucleotides read TGTGCCACCGGGAGGAATGAGCAGTTCTTC.

The chain recombines TRBV7-9 with TRBJ1-2; 7 positions match TRBD1. J lost 2 bases, V lost 5 bases, and 2 bases had no gene match. Looked up from germline, CDR1 is SEHNR and CDR2 is FQNEAQ (reference sequence). The CDR3 totals 13 residues. CDR3 DNA sequence: TGTGCCAGCAGCGCGACAGGGAACTATGGCTACACCTTC. Translated, it gives CASSATGNYGYTF.

The V call is TRBV5-1, the J call TRBJ1-2; tentatively, D is TRBD1 (6 bases). CDR1 is SGHRS, CDR2 YFSETQ, per germline. With 0 bases removed from V and 3 bases from J, the gap between germline ends came to 12 bases. The CDR3 is 15 amino acids. CDR3 region: CASSLVGGAYYGYTF. CDR3 nucleotides: TGCGCCAGCAGCTTGGTCGGGGGGGCCTACTATGGCTACACCTTC.

The chain uses TRBV4-1 and TRBJ1-2, with 12 bases matching TRBD1. This CDR3 comprises 17 residues. V trimming: 3 bases; J trimming: 2 bases; junction bases outside the gene matches: 7. From germline, CDR1 is MGHRA and CDR2 YSYEKL. CDR3 bases: TGCGCCAGCAGCCATCCCGGGACAGGGGGCGAGAACTATGGCTACACCTTC. Its protein is CASSHPGTGGENYGYTF.

This clone was counted at least ten times. The chain is built from TRBV5-6 and TRBJ1-1, with D tentatively TRBD1 (5 bases). The V gene lost 2 bases and the J gene lost 1 base, with 9 bases spanning the gap. Germline loops: CDR1 SGHDT, CDR2 YYEEEE. The CDR3 covers 14 residues. The CDR3 loop is CASSFGGKNTEAFF. In nucleotides, the CDR3 is TGTGCCAGCAGCTTTGGGGGGAAGAACACTGAAGCTTTCTTT.

As DNA, the CDR3 is TGTGCCAGCAGTGAATTTCTTAGCAATCAGCCCCAGCATTTT. This translates into CASSEFLSNQPQHF. The chain joins TRBV2 to TRBJ1-5; D remains unclear. The germline CDR1 and CDR2 sequences are SNHLY and FYNNEI. The length of the CDR3 is 14 residues. V was clipped by 2 bases and J by 0 bases, with 5 bases between them.

For the CDR3, the DNA is TGTGCCAGCCTTGTGTCTACGGCTAGCGGGGGAGCGAACACCGGGGAGCTGTTTTTT. As protein: CASLVSTASGGANTGELFF. The chain links TRBV9 to TRBJ2-2, with 10 bases matching TRBD2. CDR3 length equals 19 residues. Germline CDR1 is SGDLS and CDR2 is YYNGEE. Trimming took 7 bases from V and 0 from J; bases not matched to a gene: 15. Supplemented by reference TRBV9 and TRBJ2-2, the full variable domain reads DSGVTQTPKHLITATGQRVTLRCSPRSGDLSVYWYQQSLDQGLQFLIQYYNGEERAKGNILERFSAQQFPDLHSELNLSSLELGDSALYFCASLVSTASGGANTGELFFGEGSRLTVL.

This rearrangement joins TRBV7-9 to TRBJ1-1, with D possibly being TRBD1 (5 bases). Germline V gene data show CDR1 as SEHNR and CDR2 as FQNEAQ (reference sequence). V was pared by 2 bases and J by 0 bases, with 16 bases between. The length of the CDR3 is 17 residues. The CDR3 region is CASSLNPGAGMNTEAFF. In nucleotides, the CDR3 is TGTGCCAGCAGCTTAAATCCCGGGGCGGGGATGAACACTGAAGCTTTCTTT.

The chain recombines TRBV6-6 with TRBJ1-1; D is unclear. The length of the CDR3 is 12 residues. Per germline, CDR1 MNHNY and CDR2 SVGAGI (reference sequence). Trimming removed 2 bases at V and 13 bases at J, with 14 bases between. As DNA, the CDR3 is TGTGCCAGCAGTTACGGGGAGAGGTCGGGTTTCTTT. Its protein product is CASSYGERSGFF.

The V gene is TRBV27, the J gene TRBJ1-5, with TRBD1 matching 8 bases. The CDR3 loop spans 17 amino acids. With V trimmed by 5 bases and J by 1 base, 10 bases remained unmatched. CDR1 MNHEY and CDR2 SMNVEV come from the germline V gene (reference sequence). The CDR3 nucleotides read TGTGCCAGCAGTCCCCGGACAGGGTGGGGCAGCAATCAGCCCCAGCATTTT. It is translated as CASSPRTGWGSNQPQHF.

The CDR3: CASSLNTGTANSLVDSPLHF. The CDR3 region has the DNA TGCGCCAGCAGCTTAAACACCGGGACAGCGAATTCCCTTGTGGATTCACCCCTCCACTTT. This chain joins TRBV5-1 and TRBJ1-6; 7 nucleotides match TRBD1. Unmatched junction bases numbered 22, after V lost 2 bases and J lost 8 bases. Germline V gives CDR1 SGHRS, CDR2 YFSETQ. The CDR3 totals 20 residues.

The chain is built from TRBV28 and TRBJ2-4; D may be TRBD1 (5 bases). This CDR3 region has 14 residues. The V end was cut by 8 bases, the J end by 0 bases, with 11 bases between. The germline CDR1 and CDR2 sequences are MDHEN and SYDVKM. The CDR3 spells CASEDTLAKNIQYF. The CDR3 DNA follows: TGTGCCAGCGAGGACACTCTAGCCAAAAACATTCAGTACTTC.

The chain has TRBV30 and TRBJ1-5; 8 positions agree with TRBD1. With 5 bases clipped from V and 7 bases from J, the junction kept 7 bases outside the gene matches. The CDR3 is 13 amino acids. Germline CDR1 GTSNPN, CDR2 SVGIG (reference sequence). CDR3 nucleotide sequence: TGTGCCTGGGCGGAGGACAGGGCACAGCCCCAGCATTTT. This encodes CAWAEDRAQPQHF.